The 28 T cell receptor beta chains below come from one sample, sequenced in a study of blood T cell repertoires in COVID-19. Method: immunoSEQ multiplex PCR; TCRdb's copy keeps in-frame clones and lacks some. The table has 200,000 or so clones, around 80% seen once. Material: peripheral blood. The origin of the receptors is a woman of 80 years or more with acute or convalescent COVID-19.

The V gene is TRBV3-1 (or the pseudogene TRBV3-2), the J gene TRBJ2-7; no definite D call. The germline V gene encodes CDR1 LGHDT and CDR2 YNNKEL (reference sequence). The V end was cut by 4 bases, the J end by 4 bases, with 11 bases between. The CDR3 loop spans 13 amino acids. Here the CDR3 DNA reads TGTGCCAGCAGCCGAATATACGGGTACGAGCAGTACTTC. It is translated as CASSRIYGYEQYF.

The chain joins TRBV27 to TRBJ2-2; 9 bases line up with TRBD1. The trim removed 6 bases at V and 7 bases at J, leaving 6 bases unmatched. Germline CDR1 reads MNHEY; CDR2 reads SMNVEV (reference sequence). CDR3 length: 14 amino acids. The CDR3 is CASRVQGAVGELFF. CDR3 nucleotides: TGTGCCAGCAGAGTACAGGGGGCGGTCGGGGAGCTGTTTTTT.

The chain uses TRBV7-9 and TRBJ1-2, with 7 bases aligning to TRBD1. The CDR3 contains 15 residues. Per the germline V gene, CDR1 is SEHNR and CDR2 is FQNEAQ (reference sequence). CDR3 sequence (DNA): TGTGCTACAATTCAGGGGGGTTTTGCTGTGCGGGGCTACACCTTC. It yields the protein CATIQGGFAVRGYTF.

The table lists this clone with a few counts. The J gene is TRBJ1-5, the V gene TRBV27, with 7 bases identical to TRBD1. V was pared by 6 bases and J by 1 base, with 6 bases of the junction left unmatched. Per germline, CDR1 MNHEY and CDR2 SMNVEV (reference sequence). The CDR3 contains 15 residues. The CDR3 DNA sequence: TGTGCCAGCAGGCTACAGGGGTTGAGCAATCAGCCCCAGCATTTT. As protein: CASRLQGLSNQPQHF.

The table lists this clone with a count of one. The chain uses TRBV2 and TRBJ2-7, with D perhaps matching TRBD2 (6 bases). V lost 6 bases and J 6 bases, leaving 24 bases between the germline ends. The germline V gene encodes CDR1 SNHLY and CDR2 FYNNEI. The CDR3 length is 16 residues. The CDR3 here is CASREVGGLGEPEQYF. CDR3 DNA: TGTGCCAGCAGGGAGGTTGGAGGGTTAGGGGAACCCGAGCAGTACTTC.

Here the CDR3 reads CAYEPGGNQPQHF. The DNA of the CDR3 is TGTGCCTACGAACCAGGGGGTAATCAGCCCCAGCATTTT. The chain uses TRBV30 and TRBJ1-5, with 7 bases that match TRBD1. The germline CDR1 and CDR2 sequences are GTSNPN and SVGIG (reference sequence). This CDR3 has 13 amino acids. After removal of 7 bases from V and 4 bases from J, the junction contained 7 bases not matched to a gene. Looking up the rest from reference TRBV30 and TRBJ1-5 gives the full variable domain: SQTIHQWPATLVQPVGSPLSLECTVEGTSNPNLYWYRQAAGRGLQLLFYSVGIGQISSEVPQNLSASRPQDRQFILSSKKLLLSDSGFYLCAYEPGGNQPQHFGDGTRLSIL.

This rearrangement joins TRBV19 to TRBJ2-3; 7 bases map to TRBD2. The CDR3 covers 20 residues. Germline CDR1 reads LNHDA; CDR2 reads SQIVND (reference sequence). The trim removed 3 bases at V and 0 bases at J, leaving 18 bases unmatched. In DNA, the CDR3 is TGTGCCAGTAGTATGAGGGCCTCGCCGGGGGGTACTATTAGCACAGATACGCAGTATTTT. The encoded protein is CASSMRASPGGTISTDTQYF.

The CDR3 here is CATSDPQGGSNTGELFF. The CDR3 DNA sequence: TGTGCCACCAGTGATCCCCAGGGAGGGAGTAACACCGGGGAGCTGTTTTTT. The rearrangement links TRBV24-1 to TRBJ2-2; TRBD2 agrees at 7 bases. This CDR3 has 17 amino acids. Trimming at V came to 3 bases and at J to 2 bases, leaving 8 bases not matched to a gene. The germline V gene encodes CDR1 KGHDR and CDR2 SFDVKD.

The chain has TRBV6-2 or TRBV6-3 and TRBJ1-6; no definite D call. There are 14 residues in the CDR3. V was shortened by 7 bases and J by 10 bases, with 17 bases between the two germline ends. Germline assignment: CDR1 MNHEY and CDR2 SVGEGT. This chain's CDR3 is CASTPRAPGSPLHF. DNA for the CDR3: TGTGCCAGCACCCCCCGGGCCCCGGGGTCACCCCTCCACTTT.

The rearrangement uses TRBV7-8 and TRBJ1-2; a weak D match, TRBD1 (6 bases). The CDR3 is 15 residues long. Trimming stripped 5 bases from V and 2 bases from J, with 15 bases between. The germline CDR1 and CDR2 sequences are SGHVS and FQNEAQ. The CDR3 DNA sequence: TGTGCCAGCAGCCCTCAGGGGAACAAGAACTATGGCTACACCTTC. This sequence encodes CASSPQGNKNYGYTF.

This clone came up once. V usage is TRBV6-6 and J usage is TRBJ2-7; D is possibly TRBD2 (6 bases). Between the trimmed V and J ends, which lost 4 bases and 2 bases, there was a span of 12 bases. The CDR3 contains 14 residues. Germline V gene data show CDR1 as MNHNY and CDR2 as SVGAGI (reference sequence). As DNA, the CDR3 is TGTGCCAGCAGTTCCGGGACTGGCACCTACGAGCAGTACTTC. As protein: CASSSGTGTYEQYF.

The chain uses TRBV3-1 (or the pseudogene TRBV3-2) and TRBJ2-7; 12 nucleotides align to TRBD1. The CDR3 runs to 15 residues. Germline V gene data show CDR1 as LGHDT and CDR2 as YNNKEL (reference sequence). V trimming: 5 bases; J trimming: 7 bases; junction bases outside the gene matches: 9. The CDR3 nucleotides are TGTGCCAGCAGCTCCCCGGGACAGGGGGCTAATGAGCAGTACTTC. This translates into CASSSPGQGANEQYF.

Only one count was recorded for this clone. The V gene is TRBV27, the J gene TRBJ2-1, with 10 nucleotides matching TRBD2. CDR1 and CDR2 from the germline V gene are MNHEY and SMNVEV (reference sequence). The V gene end was trimmed by 0 bases and the J gene end by 8 bases; junction bases not matched to a gene: 7. The CDR3 is made up of 16 amino acids. The CDR3 reads CASSLSSAGGQDEQFF. CDR3 DNA sequence: TGTGCCAGCAGTTTATCATCAGCGGGGGGGCAAGATGAGCAGTTCTTC.

V usage is TRBV6-5 and J usage is TRBJ2-1, with D perhaps TRBD2 (5 bases). Germline V gene data show CDR1 as MNHEY and CDR2 as SVGAGI. V gave up 6 bases and J gave up 15 bases, with 21 bases separating them. The CDR3 consists of 13 residues. The CDR3 loop reads CASRPGKNFPSFF. The CDR3 nucleotides are TGTGCCAGCAGACCCGGGAAAAATTTTCCTTCGTTCTTC.

In its sample, this clone was seen once. The chain uses TRBV6-2 or TRBV6-3 and TRBJ2-7; 7 bases map to TRBD1. Germline V gene lookup returns CDR1 MNHEY and CDR2 SVGEGT. V was pared by 6 bases and J by 2 bases, with 7 bases of the junction left unmatched. This CDR3 has 14 residues. The CDR3 sequence is CASSRQGLTYEQYF. CDR3 nucleotide sequence: TGTGCCAGCAGCCGACAGGGTCTAACCTACGAGCAGTACTTC.

This chain joins TRBV6-2 or TRBV6-3 and TRBJ2-1; TRBD2 aligns across 13 bases. Germline CDR1 reads MNHEY; CDR2 reads SVGEGT. Trimming removed 0 bases from V and 4 bases from J; junction bases left unmatched: 12. The CDR3 totals 20 residues. This CDR3 reads CASSYSHDITSGGAYNEQFF. DNA for the CDR3: TGTGCCAGCAGTTACTCTCATGATATTACTAGCGGGGGGGCTTACAATGAGCAGTTCTTC.

The sample holds one count of this clone. The rearrangement joins TRBV19 to TRBJ1-2; no definite D call. The CDR3 is 14 residues long. The germline V and J ends were trimmed by 7 bases and 1 base, with 13 bases remaining between them. CDR1 is LNHDA, CDR2 SQIVND, per germline (reference sequence). CDR3 protein: CASTENSFNYGYTF. CDR3 in DNA: TGTGCCAGTACTGAGAACAGTTTTAACTATGGCTACACCTTC.

The chain recombines TRBV30 with TRBJ1-2; possibly TRBD1 for D (5 bases). CDR1 GTSNPN and CDR2 SVGIG come from the germline V gene (reference sequence). This CDR3 region has 14 residues. Between the trimmed V and J ends, which lost 1 base and 1 base, there was a span of 10 bases. CDR3 protein: CAWSGQTVNYGYTF. The DNA for the CDR3 is TGTGCCTGGAGTGGCCAGACAGTTAACTATGGCTACACCTTC. Full variable domain (outside the CDR3, taken from reference TRBV30 and TRBJ1-2): SQTIHQWPATLVQPVGSPLSLECTVEGTSNPNLYWYRQAAGRGLQLLFYSVGIGQISSEVPQNLSASRPQDRQFILSSKKLLLSDSGFYLCAWSGQTVNYGYTFGSGTRLTVV.

The chain employs TRBV11-2 and TRBJ2-5, with TRBD1 as a possible D gene (6 bases). Germline V lookup: CDR1 SGHAT, CDR2 FQNNGV. CDR3 length: 14 residues. Trimming took 8 bases from V and 5 from J, leaving 18 bases between them. CDR3 bases: TGTGCCAGCGGTCAAAACAGGGCGGGCGAGACCCAGTACTTC. Translating gives CASGQNRAGETQYF.

This sequence joins TRBV19 and TRBJ2-1; D perhaps matches TRBD1 (6 bases). CDR3 length: 16 amino acids. Germline V CDR1 and CDR2: LNHDA, SQIVND (reference sequence). The germline V and J ends were trimmed by 5 bases and 10 bases, with 24 bases remaining between them. CDR3 protein: CASSPIPGQNVPEQFF. DNA for the CDR3: TGTGCCAGTAGTCCAATTCCGGGACAAAACGTACCAGAGCAGTTCTTC.

The V and J genes are TRBV12-3 or TRBV12-4 and TRBJ1-6, with D tentatively TRBD1 (6 bases). CDR3 length equals 13 residues. V shed 8 bases and J shed 7 bases, with 12 bases lying between them. CDR3 sequence: CASRGAGNSPLHF. CDR3 bases: TGTGCCAGCCGGGGGGCCGGGAATTCACCCCTCCACTTT.

Turning to this clone: Other DNA variants within this sample encode the same CDR3. The V gene is TRBV18, the J gene TRBJ1-2; D not resolved. Germline loops: CDR1 KGHSH, CDR2 LQKENI. The CDR3 has 13 residues. Trimming removed 2 bases at V and 2 bases at J, with 6 bases between. The CDR3 is CASSPTGNYGYTF. CDR3 bases: TGTGCCAGCTCACCAACCGGGAACTATGGCTACACCTTC.

The sample holds one count of this clone. This rearrangement joins TRBV28 to TRBJ1-1, with unresolved D. The germline V gene has CDR1 MDHEN and CDR2 SYDVKM. This CDR3 region has 14 residues. The V end was cut by 5 bases, the J end by 1 base, with 11 bases between. The CDR3 sequence is CASSPPLRNTEAFF. For the CDR3, the DNA is TGTGCCAGCAGTCCGCCTTTGAGGAACACTGAAGCTTTCTTT. Looking up the rest from reference TRBV28 and TRBJ1-1 gives the full variable domain: DVKVTQSSRYLVKRTGEKVFLECVQDMDHENMFWYRQDPGLGLRLIYFSYDVKMKEKGDIPEGYSVSREKKERFSLILESASTNQTSMYLCASSPPLRNTEAFFGQGTRLTVV.

The chain is built from TRBV10-1 and TRBJ2-7; maybe TRBD1 (8 bases). With 8 bases removed from V and 3 bases from J, the gap between germline ends came to 14 bases. The CDR3 length is 13 residues. Looked up from germline, CDR1 is WNHNN and CDR2 is SYGVQD (reference sequence). Here the CDR3 reads CASYRGGNYEQYF. The CDR3 region has the DNA TGCGCCAGCTACAGGGGGGGAAACTACGAGCAGTACTTC.

In this sample, this clone turned up once. V is TRBV2 and J is TRBJ1-5; 12 bases align to TRBD1. This CDR3 region has 15 residues. The V segment lost 6 bases and the J segment 6 bases; nucleotides outside the gene matches: 6. The germline gives CDR1 SNHLY, CDR2 FYNNEI. The CDR3 sequence is CASSSGQGAIQPQHF. For the CDR3, the DNA is TGTGCCAGCAGCTCGGGACAGGGGGCGATTCAGCCCCAGCATTTT.

The CDR3 loop reads CASSLAGRNTEAFF. CDR3 nucleotide sequence: TGTGCCAGCAGCTTAGCGGGCAGGAACACTGAAGCTTTCTTT. This rearrangement joins TRBV7-2 to TRBJ1-1; D uncertain. The germline V gene encodes CDR1 SGHTA and CDR2 FQGNSA. The CDR3 has 14 residues. Trimming removed 0 bases from V and 1 base from J, with 6 bases in between. The whole variable domain, remainder taken from reference TRBV7-2 and TRBJ1-1, is GAGVSQSPSNKVTEKGKDVELRCDPISGHTALYWYRQSLGQGLEFLIYFQGNSAPDKSGLPSDRFSAERTGGSVSTLTIQRTQQEDSAVYLCASSLAGRNTEAFFGQGTRLTVV.

The chain is built from TRBV5-4 and TRBJ2-1, with 10 bases matching TRBD2. From germline, CDR1 is SGHNT and CDR2 YYREEE (reference sequence). V shed 1 base and J 5 bases; nucleotides not matched to a gene: 6. There are 16 residues in the CDR3. The CDR3 region is CASSLHLAGDDNEQFF. Here the CDR3 DNA reads TGTGCCAGCAGCTTGCATCTAGCGGGAGACGACAATGAGCAGTTCTTC.

This clone showed up just a few times. V is TRBV6-5 and J is TRBJ1-1, with 7 bases fitting TRBD1. CDR3 length equals 14 residues. Per the germline V gene, CDR1 is MNHEY and CDR2 is SVGAGI. The trim removed 7 bases at V and 6 bases at J, leaving 11 bases unmatched. This CDR3 reads CASISTGRLAEAFF. Written as DNA, the CDR3 is TGTGCCAGCATCTCGACAGGGAGGTTGGCTGAAGCTTTCTTT.